This T cell receptor beta chain was recovered during a study of cytomegalovirus exposure and HLA in healthy donors. V gave up 8 bases and J gave up 5 bases, with 9 bases separating them. Germline V gene sequence: CDR1 MDHEN, CDR2 SYDVKM. The length of the CDR3 is 11 residues. As to this clone: Its antigen remains unidentified.

Study-wide results and limits: While the bulk of TCR sequences proved rare, some public TCRs turned up in many donors.

Primers: 60 Vbeta forward and 13 Jbeta reverse. Sequencing was performed with immunoSEQ multiplex PCR; in TCRdb, only in-frame clones are kept and a portion is missing. The sample consists of roughly 170,000 clones, 84% of them appearing once. This TCR came from a girl aged 2-10 years in good health and CMV-seropositive. The chain employs TRBV28 and TRBJ1-2; D remains ambiguous. Sequenced material: PBMCs. The CDR3 loop reads CASRYLYGYTF. The CDR3 coding sequence is TGTGCCAGCCGCTACCTTTATGGCTACACCTTC.